This paragraph covers one T cell receptor (beta chain) sequence. Its antigen remains unknown. This entry comes from a study of Ad26.COV2.S vaccination and SARS-CoV-2 variants. Findings and caveats of the study: In TCR breadth and depth analyses, total T cell responses may have been underestimated. The study found higher spike-specific TCR breadth in vaccine than placebo recipients. Vaccine and placebo recipients had similar non-spike TCR breadth.

Repertoires were generated with immunoSEQ multiplex PCR, while TCRdb's copy carries only in-frame clones and drops some. Among 300,000 to 450,000 clones listed, about 90% were seen once. J gave up 4 bases and V 0 bases, and 13 bases lay outside the gene matches. Germline V lookup: CDR1 SGHDT, CDR2 YYEEEE. The CDR3 totals 18 residues. Here the sequenced sample was peripheral blood, taken after recovery from COVID-19. This sequence joins TRBV5-6 and TRBJ2-7; TRBD1 matches 10 bases. The origin of this receptor is a human donor who had recovered from COVID-19. CDR3 protein: CASSLAGGGTGVMYEQYF. Here the CDR3 DNA reads TGTGCCAGCAGCTTGGCCGGCGGAGGGACAGGGGTAATGTACGAGCAGTACTTC.